These 8 T cell receptor beta chains originate from one sample sequenced in a study of shared clonotypes between healthy human individuals. Data came from immunoSEQ multiplex PCR; TCRdb stores just in-frame clones and leaves some out. This sample has over a million clones, with just under 99% found just once. The specimen was naive CD4+ T cells sorted from blood. Subset given: CD45RA+ positively selected. Source of these receptors: a man under 40 in good health.

In nucleotides, the CDR3 is TGTGCCAGCAGTAGGGAGCGGACGGATACGCAGTATTTT. Its protein is CASSRERTDTQYF. The V gene is TRBV7-2, the J gene TRBJ2-3; a weak D match, TRBD2 (5 bases). This CDR3 has 13 amino acids. Trimming removed 6 bases at V and 6 bases at J, with 13 bases between. Germline CDR1 is SGHTA and CDR2 is FQGNSA.

The chain recombines TRBV10-3 with TRBJ2-1; 10 bases map to TRBD2. V lost 0 bases, J lost 7 bases, and 6 bases stayed unmatched. The CDR3 sequence is 16 residues long. The germline V gene has CDR1 ENHRY and CDR2 SYGVKD. The CDR3 sequence: CAISESPSGSDNEQFF. The CDR3 DNA sequence: TGTGCCATCAGTGAGTCCCCTAGCGGGAGTGATAATGAGCAGTTCTTC.

CDR3 loop: CASSVSRTGADEQYF. Here the CDR3 DNA reads TGCGCCAGCAGTGTCAGTAGGACAGGGGCCGACGAGCAGTACTTC. The chain recombines TRBV10-1 with TRBJ2-7; 9 bases are shared with TRBD1. CDR3 length: 15 amino acids. J lost 5 bases, V lost 4 bases, and 9 bases had no gene match. CDR1 WNHNN and CDR2 SYGVQD come from the germline V gene (reference sequence).

This chain links TRBV10-3 with TRBJ2-7, with a tentative D call TRBD1 (5 bases). The CDR3 is 14 amino acids. Per germline, CDR1 ENHRY and CDR2 SYGVKD. V was trimmed by 2 bases and J by 2 bases, leaving 10 bases between them. CDR3 loop: CAISEGHLTYEQYF. In nucleotides, the CDR3 is TGTGCCATCAGTGAGGGACACCTCACCTACGAGCAGTACTTC.

The rearrangement joins TRBV10-3 to TRBJ2-7, with a weak D call TRBD1 (8 bases). V was clipped by 7 bases and J by 4 bases, with 14 bases between them. This CDR3 region has 13 residues. Germline V lookup: CDR1 ENHRY, CDR2 SYGVKD. CDR3 protein: CAINSQGGYEQYF. The CDR3 DNA reads TGTGCCATCAATTCACAGGGGGGGTACGAGCAGTACTTC.

The genes are TRBV7-2 and TRBJ2-7, with a tentative D call TRBD1 (5 bases). CDR1 SGHTA and CDR2 FQGNSA come from the germline V gene. V was clipped by 3 bases and J by 6 bases, with 15 bases between them. The CDR3 spans 14 residues. Written as DNA, the CDR3 is TGTGCCAGCAGCTTCCGCCAGGGTGCTCTCGAGCAGTACTTC. Its translation is CASSFRQGALEQYF.

J is TRBJ2-3 and V is TRBV18; 7 bases line up with TRBD2. The CDR3 is 16 residues long. The germline V gene encodes CDR1 KGHSH and CDR2 LQKENI. Trimming removed 3 bases from V and 2 bases from J; junction bases left unmatched: 8. CDR3 residues: CASSPIGAGNTDTQYF. The CDR3 region has the DNA TGTGCCAGCTCACCGATCGGAGCGGGGAACACAGATACGCAGTATTTT.

This rearrangement joins TRBV19 to TRBJ2-1, with TRBD1 identical over 8 bases. Germline trimming cut 5 bases from V and 8 bases from J; bases unmatched to any gene: 8. The CDR3 spans 14 residues. Germline V gene data show CDR1 as LNHDA and CDR2 as SQIVND (reference sequence). CDR3 bases: TGTGCCAGTAGTCTGGGAGTGGGACAGGATGAGCAGTTCTTC. This codes for CASSLGVGQDEQFF.